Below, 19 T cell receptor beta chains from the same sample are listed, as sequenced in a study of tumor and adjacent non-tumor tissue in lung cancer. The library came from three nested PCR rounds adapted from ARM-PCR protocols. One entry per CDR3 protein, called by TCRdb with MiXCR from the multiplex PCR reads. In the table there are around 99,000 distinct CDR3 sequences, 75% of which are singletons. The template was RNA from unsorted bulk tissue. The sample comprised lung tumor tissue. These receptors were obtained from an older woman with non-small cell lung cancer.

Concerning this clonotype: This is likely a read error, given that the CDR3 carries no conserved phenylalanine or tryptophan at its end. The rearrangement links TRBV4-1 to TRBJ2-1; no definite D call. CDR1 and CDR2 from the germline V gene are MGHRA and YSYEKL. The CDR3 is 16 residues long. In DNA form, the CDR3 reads TGCGCCAGCAGCCAAGAGGCAGTCATCTACTACAATGAACAGTTCTTA. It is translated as CASSQEAVIYYNEQFL.

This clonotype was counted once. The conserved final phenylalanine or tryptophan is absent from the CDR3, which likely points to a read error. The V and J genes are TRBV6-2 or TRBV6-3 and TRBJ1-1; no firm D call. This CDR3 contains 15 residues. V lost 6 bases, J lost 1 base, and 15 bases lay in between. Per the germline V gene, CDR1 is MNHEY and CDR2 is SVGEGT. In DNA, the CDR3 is TGTGCCAGCAGCCCTGCCTTGGAGGGGAACACTGAAGCTTTCTAT. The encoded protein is CASSPALEGNTEAFY.

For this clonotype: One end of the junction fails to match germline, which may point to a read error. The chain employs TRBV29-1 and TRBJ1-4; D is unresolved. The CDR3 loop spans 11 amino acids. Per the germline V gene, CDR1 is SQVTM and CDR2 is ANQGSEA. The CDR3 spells CCVGVNEKLLF. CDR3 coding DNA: TGCTGCGTTGGGGTGAATGAAAAACTGCTTTTT.

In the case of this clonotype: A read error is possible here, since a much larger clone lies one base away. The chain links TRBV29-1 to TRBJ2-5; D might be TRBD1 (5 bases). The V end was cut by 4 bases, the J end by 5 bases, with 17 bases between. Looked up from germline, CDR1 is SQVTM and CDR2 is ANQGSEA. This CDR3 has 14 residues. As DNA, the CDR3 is TGCAGCGTTGGAGATGCAGGGCACTGGGAGACCCAGTACTTC. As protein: CSVGDAGHWETQYF. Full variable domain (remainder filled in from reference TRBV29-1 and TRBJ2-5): SAVISQKPSRDICQRGTSLTIQCQVDSQVTMMFWYRQQPGQSLTLIATANQGSEATYESGFVIDKFPISRPNLTFSTLTVSNMSPEDSSIYLCSVGDAGHWETQYFGPGTRLLVL.

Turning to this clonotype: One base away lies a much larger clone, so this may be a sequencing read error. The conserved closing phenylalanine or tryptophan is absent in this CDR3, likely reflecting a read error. CDR3 nucleotide sequence: TGTGCCAGCAGTTTAACGGAGACAGGGGTCGAAGCTTTCGTT. This sequence encodes CASSLTETGVEAFV. The chain links TRBV6-2 or TRBV6-3 to TRBJ1-1; 8 nucleotides agree with TRBD1. J lost 8 bases, V lost 4 bases, and 9 bases had no gene match. Germline values: CDR1 MNHEY, CDR2 SVGEGT. CDR3 length: 14 residues.

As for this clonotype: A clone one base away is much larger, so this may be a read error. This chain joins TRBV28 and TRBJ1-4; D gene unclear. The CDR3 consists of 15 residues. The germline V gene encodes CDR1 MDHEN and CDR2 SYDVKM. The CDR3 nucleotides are TGTGCCACCTCCTTTTTTCAGTCAACTAATAAAAAACTGTTTTTT. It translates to CATSFFQSTNKKLFF.

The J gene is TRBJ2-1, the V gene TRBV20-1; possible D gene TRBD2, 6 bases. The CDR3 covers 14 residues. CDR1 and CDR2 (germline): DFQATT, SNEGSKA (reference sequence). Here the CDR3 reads CIASVGGTLDEQFF. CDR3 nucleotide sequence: TGCATTGCCTCAGTGGGAGGTACGCTGGATGAGCAGTTCTTC.

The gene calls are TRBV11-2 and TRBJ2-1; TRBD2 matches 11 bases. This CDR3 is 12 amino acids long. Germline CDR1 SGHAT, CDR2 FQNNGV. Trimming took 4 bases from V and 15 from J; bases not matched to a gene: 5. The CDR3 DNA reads TGTGCCAGCAGCTCACTAGCGGGAGAGGGGTTCTTC. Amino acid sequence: CASSSLAGEGFF.

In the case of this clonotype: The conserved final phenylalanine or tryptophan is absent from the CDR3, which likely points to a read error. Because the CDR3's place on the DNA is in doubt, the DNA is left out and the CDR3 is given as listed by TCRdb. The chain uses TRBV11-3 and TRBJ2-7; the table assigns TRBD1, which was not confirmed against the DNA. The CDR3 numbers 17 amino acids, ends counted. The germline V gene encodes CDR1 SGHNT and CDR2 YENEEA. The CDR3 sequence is CASSSPTGTGIVGERYL.

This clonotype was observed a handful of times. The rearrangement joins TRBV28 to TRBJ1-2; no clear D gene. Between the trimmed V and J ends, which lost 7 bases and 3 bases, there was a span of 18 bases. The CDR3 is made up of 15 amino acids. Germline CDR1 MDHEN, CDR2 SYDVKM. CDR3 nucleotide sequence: TGTGCCAGCACCCAGAGGAGGGCTAGGGACTATGGCTACACCTTC. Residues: CASTQRRARDYGYTF.

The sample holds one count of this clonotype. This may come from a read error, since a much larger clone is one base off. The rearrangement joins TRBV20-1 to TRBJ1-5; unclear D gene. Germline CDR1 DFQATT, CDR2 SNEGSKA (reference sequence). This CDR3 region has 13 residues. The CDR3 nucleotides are TGCATTGCTTTCGTGACTAGCAATCAGCCCCAGCATTTT. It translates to CIAFVTSNQPQHF.

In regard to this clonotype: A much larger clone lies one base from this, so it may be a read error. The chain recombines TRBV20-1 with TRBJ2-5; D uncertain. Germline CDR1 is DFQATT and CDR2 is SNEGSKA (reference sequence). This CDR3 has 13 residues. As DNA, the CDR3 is TGCAGTCCGCCCGGACGGATCCAAGAGAGCCAGTACTTC. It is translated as CSPPGRIQESQYF.

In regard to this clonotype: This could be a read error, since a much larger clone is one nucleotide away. The CDR3 DNA reads as TGTACCAGCAGTTTACTATCGGCGGGAGGAGAGACAGATACGCAGTATTTT. Translating it yields CTSSLLSAGGETDTQYF. This chain links TRBV12-3 or TRBV12-4 with TRBJ2-3, with 8 bases lining up with TRBD2. The CDR3 consists of 17 residues.

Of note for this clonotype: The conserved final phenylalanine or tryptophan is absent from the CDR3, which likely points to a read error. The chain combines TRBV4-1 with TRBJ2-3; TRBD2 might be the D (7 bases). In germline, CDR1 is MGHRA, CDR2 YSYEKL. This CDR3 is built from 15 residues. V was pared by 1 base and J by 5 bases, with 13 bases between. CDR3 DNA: TGCGCCAGCAGCCAAGTGGGGGGGCCCATAGATACGCAGTATTGT. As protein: CASSQVGGPIDTQYC.

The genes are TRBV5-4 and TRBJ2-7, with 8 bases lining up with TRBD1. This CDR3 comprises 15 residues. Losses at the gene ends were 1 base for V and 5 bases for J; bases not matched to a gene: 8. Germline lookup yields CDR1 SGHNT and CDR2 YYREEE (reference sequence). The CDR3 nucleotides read TGTGCCAGCAGCTTGAGGCAGGGACAGGCTAACGAGCAGTACTTC. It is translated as CASSLRQGQANEQYF.

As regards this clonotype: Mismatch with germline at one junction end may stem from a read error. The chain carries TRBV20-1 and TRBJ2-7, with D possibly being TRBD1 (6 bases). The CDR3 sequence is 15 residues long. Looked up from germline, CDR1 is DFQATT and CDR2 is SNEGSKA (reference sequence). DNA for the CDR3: TGCAGTGCTAGAGATATGGGGACAAGTATCTACGAGCAATACTTC. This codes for CSARDMGTSIYEQYF.

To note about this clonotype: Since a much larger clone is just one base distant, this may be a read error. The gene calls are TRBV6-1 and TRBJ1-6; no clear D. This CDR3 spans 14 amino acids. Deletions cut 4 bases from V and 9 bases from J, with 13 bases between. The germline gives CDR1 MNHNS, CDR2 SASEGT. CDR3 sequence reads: CASSASGSTSPLHF. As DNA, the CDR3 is TGTGCCAGCAGTGCCTCGGGGTCGACTTCACCCCTCCACTTT.

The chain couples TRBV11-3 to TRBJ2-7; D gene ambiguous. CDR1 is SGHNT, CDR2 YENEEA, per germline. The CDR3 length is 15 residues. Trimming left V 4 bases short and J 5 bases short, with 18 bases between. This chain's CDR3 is CASSSGSGMVDEQYF. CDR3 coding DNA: TGTGCCAGCAGCTCAGGTTCTGGGATGGTCGACGAGCAGTACTTC.

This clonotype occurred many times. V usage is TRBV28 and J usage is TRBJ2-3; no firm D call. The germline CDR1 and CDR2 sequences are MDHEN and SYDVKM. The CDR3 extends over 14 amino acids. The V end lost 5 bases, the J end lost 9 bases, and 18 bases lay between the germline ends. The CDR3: CASSPALVSHTQYF. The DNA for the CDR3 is TGTGCCAGCAGTCCCGCCCTAGTATCCCACACGCAGTATTTT.